This T cell receptor (beta chain) stems from a study of T cell clonotyping in hematopoietic cell transplantation. Study-wide context: Recipient samples before transplant were obtained post-cytoreduction. The study's findings and limits: At the given depth, recipient repertoires were over 95% de novo clonotypes. Recipient TCR diversity dropped after transplant; expanded clonotypes rose from day 30 to 180.

Time point noted: recipient sample about 28 days before transplant, after cytoreduction. Recipient blood drawn about 28 days pretransplant and days 30, 100, 180 after. With regard to this clone: Its cognate antigen is unknown.

This CDR3 contains 16 residues. The V end was cut by 3 bases, the J end by 4 bases, with 19 bases between. Germline V gives CDR1 SGHRS, CDR2 YFSETQ. Generated by immunoSEQ multiplex PCR, the TCRdb table keeps only in-frame clones and is missing some. The table lists 25,000 to 30,000 clones, about 92% of them singletons. The starting material was peripheral blood mononuclear cells, obtained before stem cell transplant. The V gene is TRBV5-1, the J gene TRBJ1-2; perhaps TRBD1 as D (6 bases). The clonotype was recovered from a man over 45 with acute myeloid leukemia. Some clones in this sample may be carry-over from other donors' samples. The CDR3 here is CASSSKFRDKPYGYTF. The CDR3 DNA follows: TGCGCCAGCAGCTCGAAGTTTCGGGACAAGCCCTATGGCTACACCTTC.